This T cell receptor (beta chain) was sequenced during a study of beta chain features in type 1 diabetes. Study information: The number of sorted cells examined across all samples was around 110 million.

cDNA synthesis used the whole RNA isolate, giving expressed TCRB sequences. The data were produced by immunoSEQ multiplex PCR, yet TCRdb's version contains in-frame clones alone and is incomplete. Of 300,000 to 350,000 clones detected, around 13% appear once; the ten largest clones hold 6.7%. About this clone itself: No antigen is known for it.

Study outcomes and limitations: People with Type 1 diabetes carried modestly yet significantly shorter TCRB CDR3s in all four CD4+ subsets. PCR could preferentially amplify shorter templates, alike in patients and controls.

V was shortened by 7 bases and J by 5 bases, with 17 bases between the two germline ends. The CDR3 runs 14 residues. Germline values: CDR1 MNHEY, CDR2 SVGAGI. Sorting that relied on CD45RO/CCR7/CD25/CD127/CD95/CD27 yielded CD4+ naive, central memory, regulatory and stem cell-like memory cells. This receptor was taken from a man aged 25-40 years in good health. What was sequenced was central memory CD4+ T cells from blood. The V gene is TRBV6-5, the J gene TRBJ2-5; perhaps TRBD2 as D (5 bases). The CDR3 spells CASTVPRVRETQYF. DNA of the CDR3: TGTGCCAGCACCGTACCGCGGGTACGGGAGACCCAGTACTTC.